The TCR beta chain under discussion was sequenced for a study of human thymus T cells. Notes on the study in general: Thymic and blood repertoires appeared to display a bias in their usage of V and J genes.

TCRdb's copy holds only in-frame clones and misses some; the assay was immunoSEQ multiplex PCR. This sample has about 46,000 clones, with about 95% found just once. Germline trimming cut 0 bases from V and 3 bases from J; bases unmatched to any gene: 5. Per germline, CDR1 SGHRS and CDR2 YFSETQ. This CDR3 region has 16 residues. Comment on this clone: Its antigen is unidentified.

Healthy Finnish infants undergoing corrective surgery for congenital heart defects were the donors. Only four of the eight donors provided a roughly 0.45-1 mL blood sample. Blood DNA came from all available leukocytes, not a fixed cell number. The chain has TRBV5-1 and TRBJ2-3; 9 bases are a match to TRBD1. This clonotype was obtained from a girl less than two years old with a congenital heart defect but otherwise immunologically healthy. The sample consisted of blood. CDR3: CASSLDLTGGTDTQYF. The CDR3 DNA reads TGCGCCAGCAGCTTGGACTTGACAGGGGGAACAGATACGCAGTATTTT. Full variable domain (remainder filled in from reference TRBV5-1 and TRBJ2-3): KAGVTQTPRYLIKTRGQQVTLSCSPISGHRSVSWYQQTPGQGLQFLFEYFSETQRNKGNFPGRFSGRQFSNSRSEMNVSTLELGDSALYLCASSLDLTGGTDTQYFGPGTRLTVL.